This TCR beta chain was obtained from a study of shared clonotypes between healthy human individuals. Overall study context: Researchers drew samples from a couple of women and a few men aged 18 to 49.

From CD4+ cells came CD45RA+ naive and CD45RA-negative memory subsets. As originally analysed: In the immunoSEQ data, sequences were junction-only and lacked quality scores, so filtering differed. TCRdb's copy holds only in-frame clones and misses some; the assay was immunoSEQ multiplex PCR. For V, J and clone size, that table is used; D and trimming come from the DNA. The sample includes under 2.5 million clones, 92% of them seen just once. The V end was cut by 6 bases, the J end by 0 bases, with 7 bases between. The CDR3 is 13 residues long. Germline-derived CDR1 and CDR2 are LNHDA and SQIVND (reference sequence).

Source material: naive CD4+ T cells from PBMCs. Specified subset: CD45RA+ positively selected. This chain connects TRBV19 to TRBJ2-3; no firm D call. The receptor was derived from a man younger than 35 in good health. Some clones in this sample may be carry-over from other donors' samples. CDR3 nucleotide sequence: TGTGCCAGTAGAGTACAGAGCACAGATACGCAGTATTTT. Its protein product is CASRVQSTDTQYF.